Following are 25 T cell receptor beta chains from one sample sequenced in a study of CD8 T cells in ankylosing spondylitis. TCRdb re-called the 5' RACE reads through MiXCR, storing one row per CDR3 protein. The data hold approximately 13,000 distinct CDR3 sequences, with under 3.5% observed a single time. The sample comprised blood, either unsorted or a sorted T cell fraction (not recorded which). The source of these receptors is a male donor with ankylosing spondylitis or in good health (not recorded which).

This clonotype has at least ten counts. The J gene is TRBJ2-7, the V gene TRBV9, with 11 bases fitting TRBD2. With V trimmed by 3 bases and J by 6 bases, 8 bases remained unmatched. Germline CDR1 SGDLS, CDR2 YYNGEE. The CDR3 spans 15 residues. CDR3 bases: TGTGCCAGCAGCGCAGGAGGACTAGCGGGCGGCGAGCAGTACTTC. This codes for CASSAGGLAGGEQYF.

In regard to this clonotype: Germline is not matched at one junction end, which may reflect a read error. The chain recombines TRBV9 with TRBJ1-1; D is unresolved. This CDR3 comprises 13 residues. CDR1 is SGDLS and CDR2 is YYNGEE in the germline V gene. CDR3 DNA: TGTGACAGCAGCACAACCTCCGACACTGAAGCTTTCTTT. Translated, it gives CDSSTTSDTEAFF.

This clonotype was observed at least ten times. The CDR3 is CASSVGGKGKTQYF. CDR3 in DNA: TGTGCCAGCAGCGTGGGGGGGAAGGGAAAGACCCAGTACTTC. The chain combines TRBV9 with TRBJ2-5, with TRBD2 matching 7 bases. The CDR3 runs 14 residues. From germline, CDR1 is SGDLS and CDR2 YYNGEE. V was pared by 2 bases and J by 6 bases, with 7 bases of the junction left unmatched.

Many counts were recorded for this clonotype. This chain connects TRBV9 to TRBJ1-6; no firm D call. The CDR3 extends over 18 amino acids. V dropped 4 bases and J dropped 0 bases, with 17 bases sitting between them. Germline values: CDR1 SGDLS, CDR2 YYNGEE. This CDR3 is CASSKDPGPSSYNSPLHF. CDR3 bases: TGTGCCAGCAGCAAAGACCCGGGCCCCAGCTCCTATAATTCACCCCTCCACTTT.

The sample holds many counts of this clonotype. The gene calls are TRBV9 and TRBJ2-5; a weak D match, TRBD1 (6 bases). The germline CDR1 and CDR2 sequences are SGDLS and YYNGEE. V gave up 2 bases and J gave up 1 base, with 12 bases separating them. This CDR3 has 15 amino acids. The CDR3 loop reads CASSVVVGAQETQYF. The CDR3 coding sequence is TGTGCCAGCAGCGTTGTGGTGGGGGCCCAAGAGACCCAGTACTTC.

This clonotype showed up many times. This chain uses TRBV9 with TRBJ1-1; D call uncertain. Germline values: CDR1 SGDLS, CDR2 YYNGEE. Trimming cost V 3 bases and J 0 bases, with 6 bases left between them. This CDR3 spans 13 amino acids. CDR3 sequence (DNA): TGTGCCAGCAGCGGACTCTTGAACACTGAAGCTTTCTTT. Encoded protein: CASSGLLNTEAFF.

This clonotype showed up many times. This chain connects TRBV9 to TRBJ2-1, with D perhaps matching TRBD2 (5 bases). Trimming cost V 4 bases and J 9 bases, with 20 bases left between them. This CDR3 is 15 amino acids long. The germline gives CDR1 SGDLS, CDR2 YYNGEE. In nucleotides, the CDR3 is TGTGCCAGCAGCCCCCGCCCGGGGTCTACAAGTGAGCAGTTCTTC. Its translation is CASSPRPGSTSEQFF.

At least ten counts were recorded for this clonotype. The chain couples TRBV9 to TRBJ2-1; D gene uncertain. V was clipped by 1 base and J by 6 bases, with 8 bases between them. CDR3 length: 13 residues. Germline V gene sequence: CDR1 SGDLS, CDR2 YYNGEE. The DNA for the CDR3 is TGTGCCAGCAGCGTATCCGTCTTCAATGAGCAGTTCTTC. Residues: CASSVSVFNEQFF. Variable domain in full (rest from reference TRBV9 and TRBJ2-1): DSGVTQTPKHLITATGQRVTLRCSPRSGDLSVYWYQQSLDQGLQFLIQYYNGEERAKGNILERFSAQQFPDLHSELNLSSLELGDSALYFCASSVSVFNEQFFGPGTRLTVL.

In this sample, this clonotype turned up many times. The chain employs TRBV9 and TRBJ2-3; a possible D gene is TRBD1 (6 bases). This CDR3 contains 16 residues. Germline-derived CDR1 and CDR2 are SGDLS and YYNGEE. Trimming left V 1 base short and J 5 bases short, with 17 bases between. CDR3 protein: CASSVTGRSRGDTQYF. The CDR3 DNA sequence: TGTGCCAGCAGCGTAACCGGACGAAGCAGGGGAGATACGCAGTATTTT.

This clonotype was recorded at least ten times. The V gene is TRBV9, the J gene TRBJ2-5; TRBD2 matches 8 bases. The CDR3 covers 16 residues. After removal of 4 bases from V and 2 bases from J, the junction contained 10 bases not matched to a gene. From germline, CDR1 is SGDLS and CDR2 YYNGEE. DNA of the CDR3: TGTGCCAGCAGCCCCCAGCGGGGGACCAGGCAAGAGACCCAGTACTTC. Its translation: CASSPQRGTRQETQYF.

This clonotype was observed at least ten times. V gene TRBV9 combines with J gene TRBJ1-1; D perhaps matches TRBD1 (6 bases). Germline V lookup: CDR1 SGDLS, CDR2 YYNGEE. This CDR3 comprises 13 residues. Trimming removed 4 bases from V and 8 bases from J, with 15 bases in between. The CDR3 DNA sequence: TGTGCCAGCAGCTCCCTAATACAGGGAGAAGCTTTCTTT. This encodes CASSSLIQGEAFF.

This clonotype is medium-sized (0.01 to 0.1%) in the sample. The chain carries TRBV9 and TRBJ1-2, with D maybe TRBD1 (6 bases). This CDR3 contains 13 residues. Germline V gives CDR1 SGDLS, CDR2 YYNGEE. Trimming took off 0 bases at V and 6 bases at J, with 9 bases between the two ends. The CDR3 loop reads CASSVDRTDGYTF. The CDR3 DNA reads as TGTGCCAGCAGCGTAGACAGGACAGATGGCTACACCTTC.

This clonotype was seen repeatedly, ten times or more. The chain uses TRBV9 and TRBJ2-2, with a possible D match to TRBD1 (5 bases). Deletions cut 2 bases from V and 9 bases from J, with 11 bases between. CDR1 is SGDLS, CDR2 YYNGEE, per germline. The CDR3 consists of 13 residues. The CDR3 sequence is CASSVGQGWELFF. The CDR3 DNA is TGTGCCAGCAGCGTGGGGCAGGGTTGGGAGCTGTTTTTT.

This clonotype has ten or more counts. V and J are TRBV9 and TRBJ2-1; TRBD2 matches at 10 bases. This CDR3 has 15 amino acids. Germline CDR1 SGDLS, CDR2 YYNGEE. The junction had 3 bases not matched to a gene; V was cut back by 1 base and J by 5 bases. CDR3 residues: CASSVLAGANNEQFF. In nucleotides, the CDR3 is TGTGCCAGCAGCGTACTAGCGGGGGCCAACAATGAGCAGTTCTTC.

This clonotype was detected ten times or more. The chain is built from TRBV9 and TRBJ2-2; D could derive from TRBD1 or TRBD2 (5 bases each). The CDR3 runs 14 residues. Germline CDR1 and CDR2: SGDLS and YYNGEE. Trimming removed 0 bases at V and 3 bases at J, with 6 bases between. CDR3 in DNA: TGTGCCAGCAGCGTAGGAGGGGACACCGGGGAGCTGTTTTTT. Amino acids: CASSVGGDTGELFF.

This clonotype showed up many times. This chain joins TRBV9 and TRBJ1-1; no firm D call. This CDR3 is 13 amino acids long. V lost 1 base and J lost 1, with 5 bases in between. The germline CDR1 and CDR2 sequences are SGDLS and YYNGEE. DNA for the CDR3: TGTGCCAGCAGCGTAAATCAGAACACTGAAGCTTTCTTT. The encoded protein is CASSVNQNTEAFF.

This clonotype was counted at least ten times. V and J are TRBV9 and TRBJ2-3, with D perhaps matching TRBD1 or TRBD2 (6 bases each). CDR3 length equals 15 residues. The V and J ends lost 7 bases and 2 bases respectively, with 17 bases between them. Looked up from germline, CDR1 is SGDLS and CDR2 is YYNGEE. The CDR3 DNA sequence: TGTGCCAGCGGAAGGCGTGGGGGGCTCACAGATACGCAGTATTTT. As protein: CASGRRGGLTDTQYF.

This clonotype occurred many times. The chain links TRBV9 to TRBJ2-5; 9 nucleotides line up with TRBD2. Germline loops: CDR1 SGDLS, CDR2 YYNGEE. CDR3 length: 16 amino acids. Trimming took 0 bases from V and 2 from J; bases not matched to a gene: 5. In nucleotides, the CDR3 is TGTGCCAGCAGCGTAGGAGCGGGGGGCCGACAAGAGACCCAGTACTTC. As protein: CASSVGAGGRQETQYF.

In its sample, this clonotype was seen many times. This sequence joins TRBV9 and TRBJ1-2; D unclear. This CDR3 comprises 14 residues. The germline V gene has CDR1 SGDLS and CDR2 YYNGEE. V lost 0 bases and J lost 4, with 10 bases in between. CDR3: CASSVDRPPYGYTF. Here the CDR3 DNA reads TGTGCCAGCAGCGTAGACAGACCTCCCTATGGCTACACCTTC.

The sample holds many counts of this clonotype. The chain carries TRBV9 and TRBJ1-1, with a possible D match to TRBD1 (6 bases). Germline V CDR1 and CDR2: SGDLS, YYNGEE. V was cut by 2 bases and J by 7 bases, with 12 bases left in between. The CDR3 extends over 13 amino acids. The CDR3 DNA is TGTGCCAGCAGCGTGGGACATAGCCTTGAAGCTTTCTTT. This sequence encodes CASSVGHSLEAFF. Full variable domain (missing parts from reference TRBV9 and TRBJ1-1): DSGVTQTPKHLITATGQRVTLRCSPRSGDLSVYWYQQSLDQGLQFLIQYYNGEERAKGNILERFSAQQFPDLHSELNLSSLELGDSALYFCASSVGHSLEAFFGQGTRLTVV.

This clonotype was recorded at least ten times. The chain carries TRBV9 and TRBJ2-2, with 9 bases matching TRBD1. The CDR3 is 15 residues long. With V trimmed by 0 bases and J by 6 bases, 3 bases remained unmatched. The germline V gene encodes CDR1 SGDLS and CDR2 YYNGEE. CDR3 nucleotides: TGTGCCAGCAGCGTAGTCACAGGGGGCGCCGGGGAGCTGTTTTTT. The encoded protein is CASSVVTGGAGELFF.

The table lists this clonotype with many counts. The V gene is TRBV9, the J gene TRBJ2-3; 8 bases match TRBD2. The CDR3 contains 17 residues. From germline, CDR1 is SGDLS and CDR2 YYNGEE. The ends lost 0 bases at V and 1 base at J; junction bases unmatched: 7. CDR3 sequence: CASSVGRNSGGTDTQYF. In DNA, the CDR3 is TGTGCCAGCAGCGTAGGGCGAAATAGCGGGGGCACAGATACGCAGTATTTT.

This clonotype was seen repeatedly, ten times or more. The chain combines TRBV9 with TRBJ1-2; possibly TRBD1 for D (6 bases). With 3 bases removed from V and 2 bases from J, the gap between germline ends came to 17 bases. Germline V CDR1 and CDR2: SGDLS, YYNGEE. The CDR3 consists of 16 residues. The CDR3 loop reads CASSGYIWTENYGYTF. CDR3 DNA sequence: TGTGCCAGCAGCGGATACATCTGGACAGAGAACTATGGCTACACCTTC.

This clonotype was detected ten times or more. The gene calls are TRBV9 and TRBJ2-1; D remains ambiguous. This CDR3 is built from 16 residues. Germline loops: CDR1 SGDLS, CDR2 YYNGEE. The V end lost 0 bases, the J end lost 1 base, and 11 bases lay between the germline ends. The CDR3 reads CASSVGAFGSYNEQFF. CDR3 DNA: TGTGCCAGCAGCGTAGGGGCTTTCGGTTCCTACAATGAGCAGTTCTTC.

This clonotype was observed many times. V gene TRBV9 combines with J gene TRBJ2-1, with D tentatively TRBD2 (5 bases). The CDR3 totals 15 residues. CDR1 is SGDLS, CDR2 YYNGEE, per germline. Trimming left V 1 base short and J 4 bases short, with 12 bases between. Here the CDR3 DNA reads TGTGCCAGCAGCGTACAGCAGCGGCAGTACAATGAGCAGTTCTTC. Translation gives CASSVQQRQYNEQFF. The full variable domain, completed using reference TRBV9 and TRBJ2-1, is DSGVTQTPKHLITATGQRVTLRCSPRSGDLSVYWYQQSLDQGLQFLIQYYNGEERAKGNILERFSAQQFPDLHSELNLSSLELGDSALYFCASSVQQRQYNEQFFGPGTRLTVL.